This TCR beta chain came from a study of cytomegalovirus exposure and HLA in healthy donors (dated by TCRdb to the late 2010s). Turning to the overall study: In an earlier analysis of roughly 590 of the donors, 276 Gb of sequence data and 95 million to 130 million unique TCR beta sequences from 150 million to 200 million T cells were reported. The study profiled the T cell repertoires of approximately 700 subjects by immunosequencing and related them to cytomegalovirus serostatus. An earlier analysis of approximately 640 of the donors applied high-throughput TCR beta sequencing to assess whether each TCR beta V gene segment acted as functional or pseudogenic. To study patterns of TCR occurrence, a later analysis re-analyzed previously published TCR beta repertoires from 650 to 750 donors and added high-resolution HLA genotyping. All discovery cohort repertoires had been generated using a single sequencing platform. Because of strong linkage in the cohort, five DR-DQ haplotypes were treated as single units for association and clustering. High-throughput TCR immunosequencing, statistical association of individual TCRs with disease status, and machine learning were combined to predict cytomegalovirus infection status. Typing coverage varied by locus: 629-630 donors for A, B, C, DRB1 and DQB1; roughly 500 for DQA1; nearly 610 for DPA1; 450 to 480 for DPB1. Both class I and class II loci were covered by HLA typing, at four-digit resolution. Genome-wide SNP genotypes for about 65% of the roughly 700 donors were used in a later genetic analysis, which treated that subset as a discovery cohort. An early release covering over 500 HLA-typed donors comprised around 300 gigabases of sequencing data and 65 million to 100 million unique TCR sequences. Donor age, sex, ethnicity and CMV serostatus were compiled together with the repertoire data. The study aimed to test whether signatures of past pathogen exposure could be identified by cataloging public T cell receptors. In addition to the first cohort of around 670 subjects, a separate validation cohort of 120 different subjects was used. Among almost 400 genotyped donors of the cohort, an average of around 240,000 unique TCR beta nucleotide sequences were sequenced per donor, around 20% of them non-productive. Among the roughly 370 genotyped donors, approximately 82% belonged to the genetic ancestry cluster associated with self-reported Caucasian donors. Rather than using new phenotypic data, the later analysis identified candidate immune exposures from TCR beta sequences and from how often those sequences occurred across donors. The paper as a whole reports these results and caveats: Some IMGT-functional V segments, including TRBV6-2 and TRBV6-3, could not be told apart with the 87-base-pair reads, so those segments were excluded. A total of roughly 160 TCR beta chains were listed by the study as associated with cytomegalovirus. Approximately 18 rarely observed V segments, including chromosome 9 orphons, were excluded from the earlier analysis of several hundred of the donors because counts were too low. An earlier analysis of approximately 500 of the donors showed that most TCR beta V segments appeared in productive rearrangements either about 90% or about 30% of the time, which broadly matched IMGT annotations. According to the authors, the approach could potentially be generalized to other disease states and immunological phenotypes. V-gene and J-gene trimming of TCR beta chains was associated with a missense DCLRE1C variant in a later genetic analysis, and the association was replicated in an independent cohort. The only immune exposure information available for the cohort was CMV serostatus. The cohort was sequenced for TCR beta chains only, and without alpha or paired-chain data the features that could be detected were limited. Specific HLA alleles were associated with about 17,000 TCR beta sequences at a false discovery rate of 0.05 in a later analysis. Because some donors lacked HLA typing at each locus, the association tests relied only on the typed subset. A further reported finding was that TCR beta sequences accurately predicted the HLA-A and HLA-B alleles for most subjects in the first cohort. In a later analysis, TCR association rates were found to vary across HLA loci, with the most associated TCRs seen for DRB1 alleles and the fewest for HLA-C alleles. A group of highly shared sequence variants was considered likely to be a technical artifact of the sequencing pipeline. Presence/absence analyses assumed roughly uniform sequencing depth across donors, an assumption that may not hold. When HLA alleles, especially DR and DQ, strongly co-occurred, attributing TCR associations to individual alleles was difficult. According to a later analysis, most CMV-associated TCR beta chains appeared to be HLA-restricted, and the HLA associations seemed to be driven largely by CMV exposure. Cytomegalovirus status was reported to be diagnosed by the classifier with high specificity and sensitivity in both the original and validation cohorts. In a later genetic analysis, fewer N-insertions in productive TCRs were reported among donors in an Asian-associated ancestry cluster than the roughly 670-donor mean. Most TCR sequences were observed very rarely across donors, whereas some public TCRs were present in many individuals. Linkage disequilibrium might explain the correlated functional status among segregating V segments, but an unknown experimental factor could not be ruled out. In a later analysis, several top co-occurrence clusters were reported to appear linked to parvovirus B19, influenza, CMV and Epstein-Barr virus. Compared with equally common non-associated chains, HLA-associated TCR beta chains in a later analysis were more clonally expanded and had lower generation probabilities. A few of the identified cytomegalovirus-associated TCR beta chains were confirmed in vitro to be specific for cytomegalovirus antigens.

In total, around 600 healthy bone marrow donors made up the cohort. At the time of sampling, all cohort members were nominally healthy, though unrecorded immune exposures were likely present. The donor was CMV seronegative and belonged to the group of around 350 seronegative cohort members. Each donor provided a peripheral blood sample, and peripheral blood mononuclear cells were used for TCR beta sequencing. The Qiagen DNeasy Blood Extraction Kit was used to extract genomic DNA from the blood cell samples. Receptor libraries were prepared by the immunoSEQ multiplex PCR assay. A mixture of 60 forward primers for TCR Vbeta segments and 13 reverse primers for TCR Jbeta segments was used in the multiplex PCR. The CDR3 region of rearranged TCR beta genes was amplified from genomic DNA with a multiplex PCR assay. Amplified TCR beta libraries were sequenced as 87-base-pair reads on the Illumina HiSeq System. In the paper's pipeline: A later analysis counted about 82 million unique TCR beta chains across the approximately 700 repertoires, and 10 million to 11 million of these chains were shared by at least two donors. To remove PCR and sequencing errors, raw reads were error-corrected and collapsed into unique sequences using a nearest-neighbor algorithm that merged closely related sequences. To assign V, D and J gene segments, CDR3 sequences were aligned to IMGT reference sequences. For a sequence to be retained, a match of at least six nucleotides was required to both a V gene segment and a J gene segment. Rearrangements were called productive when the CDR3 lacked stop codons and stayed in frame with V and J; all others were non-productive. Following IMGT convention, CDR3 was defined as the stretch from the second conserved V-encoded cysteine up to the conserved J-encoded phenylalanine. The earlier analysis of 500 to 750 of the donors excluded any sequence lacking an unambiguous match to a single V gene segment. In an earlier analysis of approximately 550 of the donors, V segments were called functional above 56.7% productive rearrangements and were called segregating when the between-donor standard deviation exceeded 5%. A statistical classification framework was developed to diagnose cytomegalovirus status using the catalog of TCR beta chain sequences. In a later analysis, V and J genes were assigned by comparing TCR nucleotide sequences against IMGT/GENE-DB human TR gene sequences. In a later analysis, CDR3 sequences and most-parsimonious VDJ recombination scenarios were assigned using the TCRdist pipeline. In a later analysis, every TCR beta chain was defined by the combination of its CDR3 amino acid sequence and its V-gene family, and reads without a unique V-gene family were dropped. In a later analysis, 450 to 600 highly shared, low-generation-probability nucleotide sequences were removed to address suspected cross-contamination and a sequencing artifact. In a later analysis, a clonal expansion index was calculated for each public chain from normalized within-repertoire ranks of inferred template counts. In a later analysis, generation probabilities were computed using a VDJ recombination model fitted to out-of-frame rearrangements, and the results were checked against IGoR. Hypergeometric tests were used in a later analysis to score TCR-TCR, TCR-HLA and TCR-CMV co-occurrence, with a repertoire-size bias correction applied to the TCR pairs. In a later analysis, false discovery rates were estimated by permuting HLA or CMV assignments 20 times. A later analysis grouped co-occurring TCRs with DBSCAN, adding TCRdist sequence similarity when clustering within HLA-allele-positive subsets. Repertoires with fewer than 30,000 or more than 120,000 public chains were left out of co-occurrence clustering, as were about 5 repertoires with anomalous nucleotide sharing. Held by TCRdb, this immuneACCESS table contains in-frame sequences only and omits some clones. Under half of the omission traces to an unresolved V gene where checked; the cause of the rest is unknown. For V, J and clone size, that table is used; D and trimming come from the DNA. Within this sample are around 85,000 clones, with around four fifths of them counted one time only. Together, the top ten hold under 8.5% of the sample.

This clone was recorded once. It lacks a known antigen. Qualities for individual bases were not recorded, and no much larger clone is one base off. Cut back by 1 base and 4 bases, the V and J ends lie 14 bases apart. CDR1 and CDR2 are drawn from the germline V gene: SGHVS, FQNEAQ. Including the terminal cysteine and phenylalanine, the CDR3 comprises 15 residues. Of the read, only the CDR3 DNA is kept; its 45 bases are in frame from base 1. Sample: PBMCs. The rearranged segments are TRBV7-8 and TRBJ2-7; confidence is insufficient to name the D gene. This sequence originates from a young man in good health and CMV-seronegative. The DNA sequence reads TGTGCCAGCAGCTTAGAAGCCTCCCTGTCTTACGAGCAGTACTTC. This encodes CASSLEASLSYEQYF.